This T cell receptor (beta chain) is from a study of blood T cell repertoires in COVID-19. Study at large: Specimens from acute and convalescent COVID-19 originated in the United States, Italy and Spain. The cDNA or gDNA used as material had been derived from T cells, B-cell-depleted T cells, or PBMCs.

This clone was recorded once. Original methodology: Researchers report that nucleated cell counts were estimated from reference gene primer amplification. Measured with immunoSEQ multiplex PCR; TCRdb has only the in-frame clones, and not every one. V, J and clone size are those of that table, while D and trimming were read from the DNA. The table lists under 30,000 clones, 86% of them singletons. Sample: peripheral blood. This receptor was taken from a man in his fifties or sixties with active COVID-19.

CDR3 coding DNA: TGTGCCAGCAGCTCAGCGGGCTACGAGCAGTACTTC. Its protein is CASSSAGYEQYF. The chain carries TRBV6-6 and TRBJ2-7; tentative D call: TRBD2 (6 bases). Germline CDR1 reads MNHNY; CDR2 reads SVGAGI (reference sequence). There are 12 residues in the CDR3. Trimming removed 6 bases from V and 3 bases from J, with 9 bases in between.